This T cell receptor beta chain was identified in a study of blood T cell repertoires in COVID-19. About the study: COVID-19 samples, acute and convalescent, were from the United States, Italy and Spain. T cells, B-cell-depleted T cells, or PBMCs provided the cDNA or gDNA that served as material.

Authors' processing steps: Estimation of nucleated cell counts was performed using reference gene primer amplification. TCRdb keeps only in-frame clones here, not all; method: immunoSEQ multiplex PCR. The V and J calls and clone size were taken over from that table, and D and trimming were inferred from the DNA. The top ten clones hold roughly 2.3% of a sample with about 220,000 clones, 84% of them seen once. Losses at the gene ends were 0 bases for V and 6 bases for J; bases not matched to a gene: 6. This CDR3 comprises 16 residues. CDR1 and CDR2 (germline): SGHNT, YYREEE (reference sequence). This TCR was sampled from a woman between 55 and 75 years old with acute or convalescent COVID-19. Sample: peripheral blood. The rearrangement joins TRBV5-4 to TRBJ2-2; 9 bases agree with TRBD2. The CDR3 bases are TGTGCCAGCAGCTTGGAATGGCGGGGGGGCTCCGGGGAGCTGTTTTTT. The encoded protein is CASSLEWRGGSGELFF.